This passage covers 24 T cell receptor beta chains from one sample sequenced in a study of patients and donors after allogeneic stem cell transplantation. TCRdb itself ran the RT-PCR reads through MiXCR, one entry per CDR3 protein. The profile covers about 200,000 distinct CDR3 sequences, with roughly 38% appearing a single time and more than 9% taken by the ten largest. Sequencing was carried out using blood, either unsorted or a sorted T cell fraction (not recorded which). The receptors were gathered from a human donor who was either an allogeneic HSCT recipient or a stem cell or donor lymphocyte infusion donor (not recorded which). It is not recorded whose cells these are; they may come from a transplant donor.

The chain joins TRBV7-9 to TRBJ2-1, with a weak D call TRBD2 (5 bases). V was trimmed by 5 bases and J by 2 bases, leaving 10 bases between them. This CDR3 comprises 14 residues. Per the germline V gene, CDR1 is SEHNR and CDR2 is FQNEAQ (reference sequence). CDR3: CASSPDSPYNEQFF. The CDR3 bases are TGTGCCAGCAGCCCGGACTCCCCCTACAATGAGCAGTTCTTC. Supplemented by reference TRBV7-9 and TRBJ2-1, the full variable domain reads DTGVSQNPRHKITKRGQNVTFRCDPISEHNRLYWYRQTLGQGPEFLTYFQNEAQLEKSRLLSDRFSAERPKGSFSTLEIQRTEQGDSAMYLCASSPDSPYNEQFFGPGTRLTVL.

The rearrangement links TRBV25-1 to TRBJ2-5; 9 bases match TRBD2. Germline CDR1 reads MGHDK; CDR2 reads SYGVNS. The CDR3 covers 16 residues. After removal of 2 bases from V and 5 bases from J, the junction contained 9 bases not matched to a gene. The DNA for the CDR3 is TGTGCCAGCAGTGAAGCCTTGAGTCTAGCGGGGGAGACCCAGTACTTC. Amino acids: CASSEALSLAGETQYF.

The rearrangement joins TRBV29-1 to TRBJ1-5, with D possibly matching TRBD1 (6 bases). The CDR3 is made up of 18 amino acids. Germline assignment: CDR1 SQVTM and CDR2 ANQGSEA. Trimming cost V 4 bases and J 0 bases, with 22 bases left between them. The CDR3 reads CSVARTAKETDSNQPQHF. CDR3 coding DNA: TGCAGCGTTGCTCGGACAGCCAAAGAAACCGATAGCAATCAGCCCCAGCATTTT.

The chain couples TRBV7-9 to TRBJ1-1; 9 positions agree with TRBD1. The CDR3 extends over 17 amino acids. Germline trimming cut 1 base from V and 1 base from J; bases unmatched to any gene: 7. Germline V gene lookup returns CDR1 SEHNR and CDR2 FQNEAQ (reference sequence). The CDR3 bases are TGTGCCAGCAGCTTAGTACAGGGGGCTCTGTCGAACACTGAAGCTTTCTTT. Its protein product is CASSLVQGALSNTEAFF.

This clonotype was observed a few times. This sequence joins TRBV20-1 and TRBJ1-2; D gene unclear. V was shortened by 3 bases and J by 12 bases, with 5 bases between the two germline ends. This CDR3 has 8 residues. Germline loops: CDR1 DFQATT, CDR2 SNEGSKA (reference sequence). CDR3 in DNA: TGCAGTGCTAGGCTGGACACCTTC. This sequence encodes CSARLDTF.

This rearrangement joins TRBV11-2 to TRBJ2-3; no definite D call. The length of the CDR3 is 16 residues. The germline V gene encodes CDR1 SGHAT and CDR2 FQNNGV. Trimming cost V 3 bases and J 0 bases, with 13 bases left between them. In nucleotides, the CDR3 is TGTGCCAGCAGCTTGGCCGGGTCGACTAGCACAGATACGCAGTATTTT. It is translated as CASSLAGSTSTDTQYF. Combining the CDR3 with reference TRBV11-2 and TRBJ2-3 gives the whole variable domain EAGVAQSPRYKIIEKRQSVAFWCNPISGHATLYWYQQILGQGPKLLIQFQNNGVVDDSQLPKDRFSAERLKGVDSTLKIQPAKLEDSAVYLCASSLAGSTSTDTQYFGPGTRLTVL.

This chain joins TRBV4-1 and TRBJ1-1; D uncertain. Germline V gene data show CDR1 as MGHRA and CDR2 as YSYEKL. The CDR3 is 15 amino acids. V shed 1 base and J shed 3 bases, with 12 bases lying between them. The CDR3 nucleotides read TGCGCCAGCAGCCAAGCTGATCGGGGTTACACTGAAGCTTTCTTT. It translates to CASSQADRGYTEAFF.

This clonotype showed up just a few times. This sequence joins TRBV12-3 or TRBV12-4 and TRBJ1-1; D not resolved. V was clipped by 7 bases and J by 3 bases, with 12 bases between them. The CDR3 length is 13 residues. CDR3 coding DNA: TGTGCCAGCATCCGTTTGGGATACACTGAAGCTTTCTTT. It translates to CASIRLGYTEAFF.

This chain connects TRBV4-1 to TRBJ2-5, with D possibly matching TRBD2 (5 bases). CDR1 is MGHRA and CDR2 is YSYEKL in the germline V gene. CDR3 length: 16 amino acids. V shed 0 bases and J shed 2 bases, with 13 bases lying between them. The CDR3 loop reads CASSQEGRRGQETQYF. CDR3 coding DNA: TGCGCCAGCAGCCAAGAAGGTAGACGGGGACAAGAGACCCAGTACTTC.

The rearrangement joins TRBV5-5 to TRBJ1-5, with D possibly matching TRBD1 (5 bases). Germline V gene lookup returns CDR1 SGHKS and CDR2 YYEKEE (reference sequence). The CDR3 runs to 14 residues. V lost 0 bases to trimming and J lost 4 bases, with 8 bases between them. The CDR3 DNA follows: TGTGCCAGCAGCTTGGGACAGAAGAATCAGCCCCAGCATTTT. Protein product: CASSLGQKNQPQHF. The full variable domain, rest sourced from reference TRBV5-5 and TRBJ1-5, is DAGVTQSPTHLIKTRGQQVTLRCSPISGHKSVSWYQQVLGQGPQFIFQYYEKEERGRGNFPDRFSARQFPNYSSELNVNALLLGDSALYLCASSLGQKNQPQHFGDGTRLSIL.

The chain is built from TRBV5-1 and TRBJ2-1; 10 bases align to TRBD2. V lost 4 bases to trimming and J lost 3 bases; unmatched junction nucleotides: 7. The CDR3 sequence is 16 residues long. Germline CDR1 and CDR2: SGHRS and YFSETQ. CDR3 nucleotides: TGCGCCAGCAGCCCCGGGCAGCGGGGGGGCTACAATGAGCAGTTCTTC. Encoded protein: CASSPGQRGGYNEQFF.

The chain combines TRBV12-3 or TRBV12-4 with TRBJ1-4; D unclear. V was pared by 4 bases and J by 8 bases, with 14 bases between. There are 14 residues in the CDR3. This CDR3 is CASSSAGRREKLFF. The CDR3 nucleotides are TGTGCCAGCAGTTCGGCTGGAAGACGGGAAAAACTGTTTTTT.

The chain links TRBV9 to TRBJ1-1; TRBD1 might be the D (6 bases). V lost 1 base and J 0 bases, leaving 16 bases between the germline ends. This CDR3 is 17 amino acids long. CDR1 is SGDLS, CDR2 YYNGEE, per germline. CDR3: CASSVYDRTTMNTEAFF. The DNA of the CDR3 is TGTGCCAGCAGCGTATACGACAGGACGACAATGAACACTGAAGCTTTCTTT.

This clonotype was found a few times. The chain joins TRBV24-1 to TRBJ1-5; no definite D call. Germline V gene data show CDR1 as KGHDR and CDR2 as SFDVKD. V was clipped by 7 bases and J by 2 bases, with 17 bases between them. The CDR3 loop spans 16 amino acids. CDR3 sequence reads: CATSQITSSGNQPQHF. For the CDR3, the DNA is TGTGCCACCAGCCAGATAACCTCGTCGGGCAATCAGCCCCAGCATTTT.

This clonotype showed up just a few times. The chain carries TRBV5-1 and TRBJ1-4; no reliable D call. V lost 0 bases and J lost 11, with 11 bases in between. Per germline, CDR1 SGHRS and CDR2 YFSETQ. This CDR3 has 13 amino acids. This chain's CDR3 is CASSLDSFGKLFF. CDR3 coding DNA: TGCGCCAGCAGCTTGGACTCTTTTGGGAAACTGTTTTTT.

The rearrangement links TRBV4-1 to TRBJ1-2; D is unclear. CDR1 is MGHRA and CDR2 is YSYEKL in the germline V gene. Between the trimmed V and J ends, which lost 6 bases and 4 bases, there was a span of 15 bases. This CDR3 has 14 amino acids. CDR3 in amino acids: CASSYGVQVYGYTF. The CDR3 DNA sequence: TGCGCCAGCAGTTACGGGGTTCAGGTCTATGGCTACACCTTC.

This clonotype appeared a few times. CDR3 residues: CASSYNGDSNQPQHF. CDR3 DNA: TGTGCCAGCAGCTATAATGGGGATAGCAATCAGCCCCAGCATTTT. The chain joins TRBV6-6 to TRBJ1-5; D is unclear. CDR1 is MNHNY and CDR2 is SVGAGI in the germline V gene (reference sequence). CDR3 length: 15 residues. Trimming cost V 6 bases and J 0 bases, with 12 bases left between them.

The rearrangement links TRBV5-1 to TRBJ2-4; maybe TRBD1 (6 bases). V lost 4 bases to trimming and J lost 0 bases, with 20 bases between them. The CDR3 runs 18 residues. The V gene's germline CDR1 is SGHRS and CDR2 YFSETQ. CDR3 nucleotides: TGCGCCAGCAGCCCGAGGGGGACGGATCTTCTAGCCAAAAACATTCAGTACTTC. It translates to CASSPRGTDLLAKNIQYF.

This chain joins TRBV28 and TRBJ1-1; D gene ambiguous. Trimming cost V 7 bases and J 0 bases, with 12 bases left between them. In germline, CDR1 is MDHEN, CDR2 SYDVKM. This CDR3 is 14 amino acids long. The DNA for the CDR3 is TGTGCCAGCAACAAAGGAGCGATGAACACTGAAGCTTTCTTT. It specifies CASNKGAMNTEAFF.

By its share, this clonotype is medium-sized (0.01 to 0.1%). This chain joins TRBV10-3 and TRBJ2-2, with 11 bases lining up with TRBD2. The junction had 5 bases not matched to a gene; V was cut back by 2 bases and J by 3 bases. CDR3 size: 17 residues. Per the germline V gene, CDR1 is ENHRY and CDR2 is SYGVKD. For the CDR3, the DNA is TGTGCCATCAGTGAGATCAAACTAGCGGGGGACACCGGGGAGCTGTTTTTT. As protein: CAISEIKLAGDTGELFF.

This clonotype was picked up a small number of times. This chain uses TRBV20-1 with TRBJ2-1, with D perhaps TRBD2 (6 bases). Germline V gene lookup returns CDR1 DFQATT and CDR2 SNEGSKA (reference sequence). V shed 6 bases and J shed 2 bases, with 14 bases lying between them. The CDR3 totals 14 residues. This CDR3 reads CSAGGPGTYNEQFF. The CDR3 coding sequence is TGCAGTGCCGGGGGTCCGGGTACCTACAATGAGCAGTTCTTC.

In this sample, this clonotype turned up a few times. V is TRBV7-2 and J is TRBJ1-2, with D possibly being TRBD1 (5 bases). CDR1 is SGHTA and CDR2 is FQGNSA in the germline V gene. V dropped 3 bases and J dropped 3 bases, with 20 bases sitting between them. The CDR3 runs to 17 residues. The CDR3 loop is CASSFSATTWGDYGYTF. The CDR3 DNA sequence: TGTGCCAGCAGCTTCTCCGCCACCACGTGGGGGGACTATGGCTACACCTTC.

The gene calls are TRBV27 and TRBJ1-5; D ambiguous. V lost 3 bases and J lost 0, with 12 bases in between. The V gene's germline CDR1 is MNHEY and CDR2 SMNVEV (reference sequence). The CDR3 runs 16 residues. In DNA form, the CDR3 reads TGTGCCAGCAGTTTTAGGTGGGGTGATAGCAATCAGCCCCAGCATTTT. Its protein is CASSFRWGDSNQPQHF.

The chain employs TRBV5-1 and TRBJ1-2, with 7 bases identical to TRBD1. Germline V CDR1 and CDR2: SGHRS, YFSETQ. This CDR3 has 13 amino acids. J lost 4 bases, V lost 5 bases, and 5 bases had no gene match. CDR3 in DNA: TGCGCCAGCAGACCTACAGGGGCCTATGGCTACACCTTC. It translates to CASRPTGAYGYTF.